One sample yielded the 16 T cell receptor beta chains listed below, sequenced in a study of T cell responses to AZD1222 COVID-19 vaccine. Data came from immunoSEQ multiplex PCR; TCRdb stores just in-frame clones and leaves some out. The repertoire holds some 87,000 clones, with approximately 90% as singletons. The material was peripheral blood, obtained on day 0 of MenACWY control vaccination. All receptors derive from an adult in good health.

This clone was observed a handful of times. J is TRBJ1-1 and V is TRBV12-5, with a possible D match to TRBD1 (5 bases). Germline V CDR1 and CDR2: LGHNT, FRNRAP. The length of the CDR3 is 19 residues. Trimming left V 1 base short and J 1 base short, with 22 bases between. This CDR3 is CASGLDQGDLSGKNTEAFF. The DNA of the CDR3 is TGTGCTAGTGGTTTGGACCAAGGGGATTTGTCAGGGAAGAACACTGAAGCTTTCTTT.

In the case of this clone: The identical CDR3 is also encoded by other nucleotide sequences in the sample. The rearrangement links TRBV11-2 to TRBJ2-5; the match to TRBD1 covers 10 bases. The CDR3 length is 14 residues. The junction had 2 bases not matched to a gene; V was cut back by 4 bases and J by 3 bases. CDR1 and CDR2 from the germline V gene are SGHAT and FQNNGV. The CDR3 here is CASSSGTGEETQYF. As DNA, the CDR3 is TGTGCCAGCAGCTCCGGGACAGGGGAAGAGACCCAGTACTTC.

This clone has a single count. This chain links TRBV2 with TRBJ2-7; 7 bases align to TRBD2. The CDR3 consists of 14 residues. In germline, CDR1 is SNHLY, CDR2 FYNNEI. Trimming took 1 base from V and 8 from J; bases not matched to a gene: 8. CDR3 sequence (DNA): TGTGCCAGCAGTGAAGGCGGGAGTTGGGGTAAGCAGTACTTC. The encoded protein is CASSEGGSWGKQYF.

The V gene is TRBV9, the J gene TRBJ2-1; D ambiguous. Germline V gene sequence: CDR1 SGDLS, CDR2 YYNGEE. The V end was cut by 0 bases, the J end by 9 bases, with 13 bases between. The CDR3 consists of 14 residues. The CDR3 DNA reads as TGTGCCAGCAGCGTAGGGCAGGTGTGGTCTGAGCAGTTCTTC. Protein sequence: CASSVGQVWSEQFF.

The chain joins TRBV29-1 to TRBJ2-1, with D hard to call. Germline CDR1 is SQVTM and CDR2 is ANQGSEA. Deletions cut 4 bases from V and 1 base from J, with 8 bases between. The CDR3 length is 13 residues. CDR3 nucleotide sequence: TGCAGCGTTGTCCTAACTTCCTACAATGAGCAGTTCTTC. The encoded protein is CSVVLTSYNEQFF.

The V call is TRBV11-1, the J call TRBJ2-5; D uncertain. Trimming removed 5 bases from V and 5 bases from J, with 15 bases in between. Germline V gives CDR1 SGHAT, CDR2 FQDESV (reference sequence). This CDR3 has 14 amino acids. CDR3 nucleotide sequence: TGTGCCAGCAGCACGCGACAAGATGAGGAGACCCAGTACTTC. Its protein is CASSTRQDEETQYF.

The chain is built from TRBV28 and TRBJ1-4; D is unresolved. The CDR3 is made up of 14 amino acids. V was trimmed by 5 bases and J by 8 bases, leaving 15 bases between them. Germline V gives CDR1 MDHEN, CDR2 SYDVKM. The CDR3 reads CASSAPPVGEKLFF. The CDR3 bases are TGTGCCAGCAGTGCCCCCCCGGTAGGGGAAAAACTGTTTTTT.

This chain links TRBV4-3 with TRBJ1-5; no clear D gene. Germline CDR1 reads LGHNA; CDR2 reads YSLEER. Trimming stripped 2 bases from V and 7 bases from J, with 9 bases between. This CDR3 has 13 residues. Here the CDR3 DNA reads TGCGCCAGCAGCCAAACCCCTAGGCAGCCCCAGCATTTT. Its translation is CASSQTPRQPQHF.

V usage is TRBV28 and J usage is TRBJ1-1; D perhaps matches TRBD1 (5 bases). The V gene's germline CDR1 is MDHEN and CDR2 SYDVKM. This CDR3 region has 16 residues. V was pared by 4 bases and J by 5 bases, with 20 bases between. For the CDR3, the DNA is TGTGCCAGCAGTTCCGCCAGGACCTGGGGGAGAACTGAAGCTTTCTTT. This codes for CASSSARTWGRTEAFF.

The J gene is TRBJ1-5, the V gene TRBV7-2; the D gene is possibly TRBD1 (5 bases). CDR1 SGHTA and CDR2 FQGNSA come from the germline V gene. This CDR3 comprises 16 residues. Trimming removed 4 bases from V and 2 bases from J, with 15 bases in between. CDR3 nucleotides: TGTGCCAGCAGCTCGCCGGGACGGACCGGCAATCAGCCCCAGCATTTT. Residues: CASSSPGRTGNQPQHF.

V is TRBV5-6 and J is TRBJ1-1, with 9 positions matching TRBD1. J lost 4 bases, V lost 2 bases, and 9 bases had no gene match. Germline lookup yields CDR1 SGHDT and CDR2 YYEEEE. CDR3 length equals 16 residues. This chain's CDR3 is CASSFTGQGESTEAFF. The CDR3 coding sequence is TGTGCCAGCAGCTTCACGGGACAGGGTGAAAGCACTGAAGCTTTCTTT.

This clone has a single count. The chain recombines TRBV7-9 with TRBJ2-1; either TRBD1 or TRBD2 may supply D (5 bases each). Trimming took 5 bases from V and 10 from J, leaving 12 bases between them. Germline loops: CDR1 SEHNR, CDR2 FQNEAQ (reference sequence). The CDR3 has 12 residues. In nucleotides, the CDR3 is TGTGCCAGCAGCCGAACGGGGCACGAGCAGTTCTTC. Encoded protein: CASSRTGHEQFF.

This sequence joins TRBV19 and TRBJ2-3; D gene unclear. CDR3 length: 11 residues. Trimming cost V 4 bases and J 2 bases, with 1 base left between them. CDR1 and CDR2 from the germline V gene are LNHDA and SQIVND (reference sequence). CDR3 in amino acids: CASSNTDTQYF. The CDR3 DNA reads as TGTGCCAGTAGTAACACAGATACGCAGTATTTT.

The sample holds one count of this clone. The chain couples TRBV12-5 to TRBJ2-2; 7 bases fit TRBD2. The CDR3 consists of 15 residues. The J segment lost 4 bases and the V segment lost 10 bases, leaving 12 bases of the junction unmatched. Germline CDR1 LGHNT, CDR2 FRNRAP. As DNA, the CDR3 is TGTGCTAAACTGGCGGGGGTGGATGGCACCGGGGAGCTGTTTTTT. This sequence encodes CAKLAGVDGTGELFF.

The chain recombines TRBV2 with TRBJ2-1; TRBD2 matches at 9 bases. Germline V gene sequence: CDR1 SNHLY, CDR2 FYNNEI. This CDR3 has 15 amino acids. The V segment lost 6 bases and the J segment 3 bases; nucleotides outside the gene matches: 6. CDR3 bases: TGTGCCAGCAGCGTAGATAGCGGGGGCTACAATGAGCAGTTCTTC. Amino acids: CASSVDSGGYNEQFF.

The V and J genes are TRBV24-1 and TRBJ2-1; a weak D match, TRBD1 (5 bases). V gave up 7 bases and J gave up 4 bases, with 7 bases separating them. Germline V gives CDR1 KGHDR, CDR2 SFDVKD. This CDR3 comprises 12 residues. The CDR3 here is CATRGVYNEQFF. The CDR3 DNA follows: TGTGCCACCAGAGGGGTTTACAATGAGCAGTTCTTC.